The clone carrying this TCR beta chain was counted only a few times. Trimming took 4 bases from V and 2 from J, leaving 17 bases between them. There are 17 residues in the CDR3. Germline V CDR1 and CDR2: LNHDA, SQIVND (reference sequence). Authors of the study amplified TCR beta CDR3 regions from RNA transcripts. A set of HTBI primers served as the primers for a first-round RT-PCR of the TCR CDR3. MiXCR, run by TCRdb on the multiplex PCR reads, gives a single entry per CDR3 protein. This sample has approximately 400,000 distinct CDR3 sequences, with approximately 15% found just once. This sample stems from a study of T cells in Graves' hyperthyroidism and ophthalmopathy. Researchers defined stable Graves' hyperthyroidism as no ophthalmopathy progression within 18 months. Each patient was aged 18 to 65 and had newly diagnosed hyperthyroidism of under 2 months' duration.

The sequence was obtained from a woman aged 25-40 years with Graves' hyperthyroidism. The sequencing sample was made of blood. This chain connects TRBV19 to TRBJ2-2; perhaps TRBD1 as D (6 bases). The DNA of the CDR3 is TGTGCCAGTAGTACTCCCACAGGGCGAGGAAACACCGGGGAGCTGTTTTTT. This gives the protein CASSTPTGRGNTGELFF.